This T cell receptor (beta chain) came from a study of T cells in Graves' hyperthyroidism and ophthalmopathy. RNA transcripts were the template for amplifying TCR beta CDR3 regions. In the first-round RT-PCR of the TCR CDR3, the HTBI primer set was used. From the multiplex PCR reads, TCRdb called clonotypes with MiXCR, one entry per CDR3 protein. Among around 760,000 distinct CDR3 sequences listed, under 45% were seen once. Clinical symptoms, serum thyroxine, TRAb, thyroid ultrasound and orbital computed tomography informed diagnoses. The germline CDR1 and CDR2 sequences are MGHRA and YSYEKL. The V and J ends lost 4 bases and 4 bases respectively, with 16 bases between them. There are 15 residues in the CDR3.

The receptor's source is a woman in her thirties or forties with Graves' hyperthyroidism. The gene calls are TRBV4-1 and TRBJ1-2; the D gene is possibly TRBD1 (5 bases). The sample consisted of blood. The CDR3: CASSPNAGTVYGYTF. The CDR3, as DNA: TGCGCCAGCAGCCCAAATGCCGGGACGGTCTATGGCTACACCTTC.